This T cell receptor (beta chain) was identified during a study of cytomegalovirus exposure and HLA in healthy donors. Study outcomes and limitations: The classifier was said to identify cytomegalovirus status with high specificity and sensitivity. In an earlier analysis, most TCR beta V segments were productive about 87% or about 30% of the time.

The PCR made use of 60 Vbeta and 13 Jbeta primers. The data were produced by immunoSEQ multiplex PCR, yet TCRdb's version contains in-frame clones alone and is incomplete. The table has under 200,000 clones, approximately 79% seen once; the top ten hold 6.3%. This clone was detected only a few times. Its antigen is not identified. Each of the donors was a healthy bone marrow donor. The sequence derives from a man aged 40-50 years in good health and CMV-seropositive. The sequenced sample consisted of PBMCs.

CDR3 loop: CASSLETGGGQETQYF. CDR3 coding DNA: TGCGCCAGCAGCTTGGAGACGGGCGGGGGCCAAGAGACCCAGTACTTC. The chain has TRBV5-1 and TRBJ2-5; 7 bases align to TRBD2. V lost 0 bases, J lost 1 base, and 6 bases stayed unmatched. The CDR3 runs 16 residues. Germline V gene data show CDR1 as SGHRS and CDR2 as YFSETQ.